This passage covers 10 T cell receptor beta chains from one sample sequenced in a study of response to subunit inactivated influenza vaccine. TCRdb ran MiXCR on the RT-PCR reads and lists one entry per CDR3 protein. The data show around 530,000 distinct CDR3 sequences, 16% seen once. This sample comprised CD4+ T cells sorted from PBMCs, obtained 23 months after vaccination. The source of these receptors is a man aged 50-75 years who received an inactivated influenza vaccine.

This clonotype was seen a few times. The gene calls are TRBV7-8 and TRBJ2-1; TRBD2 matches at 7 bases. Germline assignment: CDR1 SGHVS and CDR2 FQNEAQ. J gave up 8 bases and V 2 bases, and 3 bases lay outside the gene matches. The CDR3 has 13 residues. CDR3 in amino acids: CASSLSGTYEQFF. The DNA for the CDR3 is TGTGCCAGCAGCTTAAGCGGGACCTATGAGCAGTTCTTC. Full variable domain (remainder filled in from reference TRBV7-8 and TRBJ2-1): GAGVSQSPRYKVAKRGQDVALRCDPISGHVSLFWYQQALGQGPEFLTYFQNEAQLDKSGLPSDRFFAERPEGSVSTLKIQRTQQEDSAVYLCASSLSGTYEQFFGPGTRLTVL.

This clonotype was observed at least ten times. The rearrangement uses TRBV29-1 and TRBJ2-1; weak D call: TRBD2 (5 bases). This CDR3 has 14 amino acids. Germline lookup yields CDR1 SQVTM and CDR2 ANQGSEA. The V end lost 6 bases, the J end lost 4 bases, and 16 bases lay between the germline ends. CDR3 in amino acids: CSVGLSLLYNEQFF. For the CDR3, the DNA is TGCAGCGTCGGACTCTCACTACTTTACAATGAGCAGTTCTTC.

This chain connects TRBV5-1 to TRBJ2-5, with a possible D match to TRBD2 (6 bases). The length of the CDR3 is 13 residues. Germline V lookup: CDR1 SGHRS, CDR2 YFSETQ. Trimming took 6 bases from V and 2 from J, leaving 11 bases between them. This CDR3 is CASNGDLQETQYF. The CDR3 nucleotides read TGCGCCAGCAACGGGGACTTACAAGAGACCCAGTACTTC.

CDR3: CASSQGQGALVDEQYF. The CDR3 DNA reads as TGTGCCAGCAGCCAGGGACAGGGGGCGCTAGTGGACGAGCAGTACTTC. The chain combines TRBV5-5 with TRBJ2-7, with 12 bases that match TRBD1. Germline-derived CDR1 and CDR2 are SGHKS and YYEKEE (reference sequence). The V and J ends lost 4 bases and 5 bases, in that order; junction bases with no gene match: 10. The CDR3 consists of 16 residues.

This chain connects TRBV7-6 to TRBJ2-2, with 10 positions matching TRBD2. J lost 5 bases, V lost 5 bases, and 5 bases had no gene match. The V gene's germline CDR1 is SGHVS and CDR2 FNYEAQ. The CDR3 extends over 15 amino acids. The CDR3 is CASSLSGGITGELFF. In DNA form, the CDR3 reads TGTGCCAGCAGCCTTAGCGGGGGGATAACCGGGGAGCTGTTTTTT.

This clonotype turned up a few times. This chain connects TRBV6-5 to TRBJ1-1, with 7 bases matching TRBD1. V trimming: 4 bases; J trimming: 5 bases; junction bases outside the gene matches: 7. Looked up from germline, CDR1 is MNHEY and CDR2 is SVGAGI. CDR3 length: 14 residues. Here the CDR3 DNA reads TGTGCCAGCAGTTCAGACAGGGTTTATACTGAAGCTTTCTTT. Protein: CASSSDRVYTEAFF.

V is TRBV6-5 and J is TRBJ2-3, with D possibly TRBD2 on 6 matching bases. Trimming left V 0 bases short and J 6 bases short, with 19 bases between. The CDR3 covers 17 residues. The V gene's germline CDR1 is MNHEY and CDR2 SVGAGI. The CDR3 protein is CASSYSSPGRGADTQYF. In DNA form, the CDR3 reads TGTGCCAGCAGTTACTCGAGCCCAGGGCGGGGAGCGGATACGCAGTATTTT.

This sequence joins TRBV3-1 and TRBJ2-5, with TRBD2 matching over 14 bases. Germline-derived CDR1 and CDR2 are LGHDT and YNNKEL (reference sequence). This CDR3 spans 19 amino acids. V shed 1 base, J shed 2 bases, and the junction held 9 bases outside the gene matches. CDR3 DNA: TGTGCCAGCAGCCAAGGGCCCGGGACTAGCGGGGGCTCTCAAGAGACCCAGTACTTC. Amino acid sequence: CASSQGPGTSGGSQETQYF.

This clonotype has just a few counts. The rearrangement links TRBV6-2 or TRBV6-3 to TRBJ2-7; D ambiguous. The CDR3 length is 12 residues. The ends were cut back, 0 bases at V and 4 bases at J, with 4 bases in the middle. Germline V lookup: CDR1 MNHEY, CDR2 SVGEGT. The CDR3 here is CASSYSQYEQYF. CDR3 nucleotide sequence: TGTGCCAGCAGTTACTCGCAATACGAGCAGTACTTC.

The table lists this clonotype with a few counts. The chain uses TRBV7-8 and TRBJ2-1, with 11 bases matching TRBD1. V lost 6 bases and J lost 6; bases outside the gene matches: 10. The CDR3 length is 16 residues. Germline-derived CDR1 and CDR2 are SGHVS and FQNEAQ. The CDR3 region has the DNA TGTGCCAGCAGGCCTTTCCCGGGACAGGGGGTCAATGAGCAGTTCTTC. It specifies CASRPFPGQGVNEQFF.